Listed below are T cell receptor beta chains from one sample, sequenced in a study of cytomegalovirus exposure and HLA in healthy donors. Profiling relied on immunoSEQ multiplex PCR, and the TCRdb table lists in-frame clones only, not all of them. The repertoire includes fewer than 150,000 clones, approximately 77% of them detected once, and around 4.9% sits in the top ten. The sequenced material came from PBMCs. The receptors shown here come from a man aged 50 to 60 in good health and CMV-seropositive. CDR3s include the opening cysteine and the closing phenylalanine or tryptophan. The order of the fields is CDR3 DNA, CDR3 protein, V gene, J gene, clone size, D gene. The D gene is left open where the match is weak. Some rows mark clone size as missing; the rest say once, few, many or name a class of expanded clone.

CDR3nt: TGTGCCAGCAGCCCCGGGCAGGGGGCCGCCCCTGATACGCAGTATTTT; CDR3aa: CASSPGQGAAPDTQYF; v_gene: TRBV11-2; j_gene: TRBJ2-3; abundance: NA; d_gene: TRBD1
CDR3nt: TGTGCCAGCAGCTTAAAAAGCGGGAGTTACGAGCAGTACTTC; CDR3aa: CASSLKSGSYEQYF; v_gene: TRBV7-2; j_gene: TRBJ2-7; abundance: NA; d_gene: TRBD2
CDR3nt: TGTGCCAGCAGCTTACAAGCCCGGACAGAGGCTTCTTCCGAGCAGTACTTC; CDR3aa: CASSLQARTEASSEQYF; v_gene: TRBV7-6; j_gene: TRBJ2-7; abundance: NA; d_gene: NA
CDR3nt: TGTGCCACCAGCACAGACAGGCTCTCCCCCCTTTATGGCTACACCTTC; CDR3aa: CATSTDRLSPLYGYTF; v_gene: TRBV15; j_gene: TRBJ1-2; abundance: NA; d_gene: NA
CDR3nt: TGTGCCTGGAGTCGGGACTCCCCCTACGAGCAGTACTTC; CDR3aa: CAWSRDSPYEQYF; v_gene: TRBV30; j_gene: TRBJ2-7; abundance: NA; d_gene: NA
CDR3nt: TGTGCCAGCAGTCCCCCCGACGGGGTCGCTGAAGCTTTCTTT; CDR3aa: CASSPPDGVAEAFF; v_gene: TRBV28; j_gene: TRBJ1-1; abundance: NA; d_gene: NA
CDR3nt: TGTGCCAGCAGTCGACGAGAAACGGGCACTGAAGCTTTCTTT; CDR3aa: CASSRRETGTEAFF; v_gene: TRBV6-5; j_gene: TRBJ1-1; abundance: NA; d_gene: NA
CDR3nt: TGTGCCAGCAGTGAGAGAGGTCCCACTGAAGCTTTCTTT; CDR3aa: CASSERGPTEAFF; v_gene: TRBV2; j_gene: TRBJ1-1; abundance: once; d_gene: NA
CDR3nt: TGCGCCAGCAGCGATCCATCAGGGGGGAACACTGAAGCTTTCTTT; CDR3aa: CASSDPSGGNTEAFF; v_gene: TRBV5-1; j_gene: TRBJ1-1; abundance: NA; d_gene: TRBD1
CDR3nt: TGTGCCTGGAGGATGGGACAGGGGCGCGTAGCTGAAGCTTTCTTT; CDR3aa: CAWRMGQGRVAEAFF; v_gene: TRBV30; j_gene: TRBJ1-1; abundance: NA; d_gene: TRBD1
CDR3nt: TGTGCCAGCAGCCCTTCAGTGGGGGGCACTGAAGCTTTCTTT; CDR3aa: CASSPSVGGTEAFF; v_gene: TRBV7-7; j_gene: TRBJ1-1; abundance: NA; d_gene: NA
CDR3nt: TGTGCCAGCAGCCAAGAAGGGGATCCCTCGAGCTCCTACAATGAGCAGTTCTTC; CDR3aa: CASSQEGDPSSSYNEQFF; v_gene: TRBV14; j_gene: TRBJ2-1; abundance: NA; d_gene: NA
CDR3nt: TGTGCCAGTAGGGGGACTGATAATCAGCCCCAGCATTTT; CDR3aa: CASRGTDNQPQHF; v_gene: TRBV19; j_gene: TRBJ1-5; abundance: once; d_gene: NA
CDR3nt: TGTGCCAGCAGCGTAGGATGGGAGGTCGGAAGAAGGATCCCAGATACGCAGTATTTT; CDR3aa: CASSVGWEVGRRIPDTQYF; v_gene: TRBV9; j_gene: TRBJ2-3; abundance: few; d_gene: NA
CDR3nt: TGTGCCTGGTCAACCCGGGGTTTTTCGGGAAACACCATATATTTT; CDR3aa: CAWSTRGFSGNTIYF; v_gene: TRBV30; j_gene: TRBJ1-3; abundance: NA; d_gene: NA
CDR3nt: TGTGCCAGCTCACCACCACAGGGCCAACAGTACGAGCAGTACTTC; CDR3aa: CASSPPQGQQYEQYF; v_gene: TRBV18; j_gene: TRBJ2-7; abundance: NA; d_gene: NA
CDR3nt: TGTGCCAGCAGCTTTGTAAGGACAGGGTTGGGAAACACCATATATTTT; CDR3aa: CASSFVRTGLGNTIYF; v_gene: TRBV7-2; j_gene: TRBJ1-3; abundance: NA; d_gene: TRBD1
CDR3nt: TGCAGCGTTGAGGGGGGGCCTAATGAAAAACTGTTTTTT; CDR3aa: CSVEGGPNEKLFF; v_gene: TRBV29-1; j_gene: TRBJ1-4; abundance: once; d_gene: NA
CDR3nt: TGTGCCAGCAGCTTAGCTGGGACAGCCTCCTACGAGCAGTACTTC; CDR3aa: CASSLAGTASYEQYF; v_gene: TRBV7-8; j_gene: TRBJ2-7; abundance: NA; d_gene: TRBD1
CDR3nt: TGTGCCAGCAGTGAATCGAGGGCAGGGCCGGGAGAGCAGTACTTC; CDR3aa: CASSESRAGPGEQYF; v_gene: TRBV2; j_gene: TRBJ2-5; abundance: few; d_gene: NA
CDR3nt: TGTGCCAGCAGCCATCCGGGACAGCCCTACGAGCAGTACTTC; CDR3aa: CASSHPGQPYEQYF; v_gene: TRBV4-2; j_gene: TRBJ2-7; abundance: once; d_gene: TRBD1
CDR3nt: TGTGCCAGCAGTGTGACTAGCGGGTGGTGGGGAGAGCAGTACTTC; CDR3aa: CASSVTSGWWGEQYF; v_gene: TRBV6-1; j_gene: TRBJ2-7; abundance: NA; d_gene: TRBD2
CDR3nt: TGCGCCAGCAGCCAAGCCAGGGGACAGGGGGCCACCGGGGAGCTGTTTTTT; CDR3aa: CASSQARGQGATGELFF; v_gene: TRBV4-3; j_gene: TRBJ2-2; abundance: NA; d_gene: TRBD1
CDR3nt: TGTGCCAGCAGCGCAACAGGGGGAGGGAGCAATCAGCCCCAGCATTTT; CDR3aa: CASSATGGGSNQPQHF; v_gene: TRBV13; j_gene: TRBJ1-5; abundance: NA; d_gene: TRBD1
CDR3nt: TGTGCCAGCAGTTACGGGGGCAGAGAAGAGACCCAGTACTTC; CDR3aa: CASSYGGREETQYF; v_gene: TRBV6-5; j_gene: TRBJ2-5; abundance: few; d_gene: NA
CDR3nt: TGTGCCAGTAGTCCGATTAACAGGGGGCATGATGGCTACACCTTC; CDR3aa: CASSPINRGHDGYTF; v_gene: TRBV19; j_gene: TRBJ1-2; abundance: NA; d_gene: TRBD1
CDR3nt: TGTGCCAGCAGTTTCCTAACTACCCCTAGTAATTCACCCCTCCACTTT; CDR3aa: CASSFLTTPSNSPLHF; v_gene: TRBV6-5; j_gene: TRBJ1-6; abundance: NA; d_gene: NA
CDR3nt: TGTGCCAGCAGTGAATACAAGACAGCCTTAATGAACACTGAAGCTTTCTTT; CDR3aa: CASSEYKTALMNTEAFF; v_gene: TRBV2; j_gene: TRBJ1-1; abundance: NA; d_gene: NA
CDR3nt: TGCGCCAGCAGCGCCGACAGAGAGTATGGCTACACCTTC; CDR3aa: CASSADREYGYTF; v_gene: TRBV5-1; j_gene: TRBJ1-2; abundance: NA; d_gene: NA
CDR3nt: TGTGCCAGCCCCGATCCCTCCAGACAGGGGGACACTGAAGCTTTCTTT; CDR3aa: CASPDPSRQGDTEAFF; v_gene: TRBV28; j_gene: TRBJ1-1; abundance: NA; d_gene: TRBD1
CDR3nt: TGCGCCAGCAGCTCTAGTTTCACAGATACGCAGTATTTT; CDR3aa: CASSSSFTDTQYF; v_gene: TRBV5-1; j_gene: TRBJ2-3; abundance: NA; d_gene: NA
CDR3nt: TGTGCCAGCAGTGCAACAGGGAGCACTGAAGCTTTCTTT; CDR3aa: CASSATGSTEAFF; v_gene: TRBV6-1; j_gene: TRBJ1-1; abundance: NA; d_gene: NA
CDR3nt: TGTGCCAGCAGTGAAGAAGGGGGCTCCTATAATTCACCCCTCCACTTT; CDR3aa: CASSEEGGSYNSPLHF; v_gene: TRBV2; j_gene: TRBJ1-6; abundance: once; d_gene: NA
CDR3nt: TGCGCCAGCAGCCAGGGGACAGGGGGGGCGTATGAAAACCTGTTTTTT; CDR3aa: CASSQGTGGAYENLFF; v_gene: TRBV4-1; j_gene: TRBJ1-4; abundance: NA; d_gene: TRBD1
CDR3nt: TGTGCCAGCAGCTTAGGGCGGGAGCTCTCCGGGGCCAACGTCCTGACTTTC; CDR3aa: CASSLGRELSGANVLTF; v_gene: TRBV7-2; j_gene: TRBJ2-6; abundance: NA; d_gene: TRBD2
CDR3nt: TGCGCCAGCAGCTTGACAGGGACCAGGGGGGATACGCAGTATTTT; CDR3aa: CASSLTGTRGDTQYF; v_gene: TRBV5-1; j_gene: TRBJ2-3; abundance: NA; d_gene: TRBD1
CDR3nt: TGTGCCAGCAGTATAGGGGGAGAGGGCACAGATACGCAGTATTTT; CDR3aa: CASSIGGEGTDTQYF; v_gene: TRBV6-5; j_gene: TRBJ2-3; abundance: NA; d_gene: NA
CDR3nt: TGTGCCAGCAGCGGGATCCCCGGGGAGACCCAGTACTTC; CDR3aa: CASSGIPGETQYF; v_gene: TRBV6-5; j_gene: TRBJ2-5; abundance: NA; d_gene: NA
CDR3nt: TGTGCCAGCTCATCCCCGGGACTTGATACCGGGGAGCTGTTTTTT; CDR3aa: CASSSPGLDTGELFF; v_gene: TRBV18; j_gene: TRBJ2-2; abundance: NA; d_gene: NA
CDR3nt: TGTGCCAGTAATGGACAGGGAGGCACAGATACGCAGTATTTT; CDR3aa: CASNGQGGTDTQYF; v_gene: TRBV28; j_gene: TRBJ2-3; abundance: NA; d_gene: TRBD1
CDR3nt: TGTGCCAGCAGTGAAGGTGTCGGGGGGGCAGATACGCAGTATTTT; CDR3aa: CASSEGVGGADTQYF; v_gene: TRBV6-1; j_gene: TRBJ2-3; abundance: few; d_gene: TRBD2
CDR3nt: TGTGCCAGTAGTATAGCCGGGACAGGGACGAATTCACCCCTCCACTTT; CDR3aa: CASSIAGTGTNSPLHF; v_gene: TRBV19; j_gene: TRBJ1-6; abundance: NA; d_gene: TRBD1
CDR3nt: TGCAGCGTTGAAGAAGCCTCACTAGCGGATAAGACCCAGTACTTC; CDR3aa: CSVEEASLADKTQYF; v_gene: TRBV29-1; j_gene: TRBJ2-5; abundance: NA; d_gene: TRBD2
CDR3nt: TGTGCCAGTAGCACAGGGGGCAACCGTGAAGCTTTCTTT; CDR3aa: CASSTGGNREAFF; v_gene: TRBV19; j_gene: TRBJ1-1; abundance: NA; d_gene: TRBD1
CDR3nt: TGTGCCAGCAGCGGCGGGACAGGGGCTTCGGAAAAACTGTTTTTT; CDR3aa: CASSGGTGASEKLFF; v_gene: TRBV7-9; j_gene: TRBJ1-4; abundance: NA; d_gene: TRBD1
CDR3nt: TGTGCCAGTAGTACGTACAGGGCTGACTATGGCTACACCTTC; CDR3aa: CASSTYRADYGYTF; v_gene: TRBV19; j_gene: TRBJ1-2; abundance: NA; d_gene: NA
CDR3nt: TGTGCCAGCAGTCGCCGACAGGGGACTAATGAAAAACTGTTTTTT; CDR3aa: CASSRRQGTNEKLFF; v_gene: TRBV5-4; j_gene: TRBJ1-4; abundance: once; d_gene: TRBD1